The 15 T cell receptor beta chains presented below share a single source sample, sequenced in a study of Tregs in tolerant kidney transplant recipients. TCRdb's copy holds only in-frame clones and misses some; the assay was immunoSEQ multiplex PCR. The sample lists tens of thousands of clones, over 70% occurring once. Sequencing was done on a sample of CD4+ T cells from blood. These receptors were obtained from a human donor in good health.

This clone was found many times. The DNA for the CDR3 is TGTGCCAGCAGCCCCGGGACAGGGTATCAGCCCCAGCATTTT. It encodes CASSPGTGYQPQHF. This sequence joins TRBV27 and TRBJ1-5; 9 bases fit TRBD1. The CDR3 length is 14 residues. The germline CDR1 and CDR2 sequences are MNHEY and SMNVEV (reference sequence). The V segment lost 6 bases and the J segment 5 bases; nucleotides outside the gene matches: 5.

V usage is TRBV27 and J usage is TRBJ1-2, with no clear D. This CDR3 has 12 residues. V was shortened by 8 bases and J by 7 bases, with 14 bases between the two germline ends. Germline V gives CDR1 MNHEY, CDR2 SMNVEV (reference sequence). CDR3 region: CASADVGGGYTF. For the CDR3, the DNA is TGTGCCAGCGCCGATGTGGGCGGTGGCTACACCTTC.

This chain connects TRBV5-6 to TRBJ1-2, with a possible D match to TRBD1 (6 bases). The V end was cut by 6 bases, the J end by 5 bases, with 23 bases between. Germline loops: CDR1 SGHDT, CDR2 YYEEEE. The length of the CDR3 is 16 residues. The CDR3: CASTTPAGGTLYGYTF. In DNA, the CDR3 is TGTGCCAGCACCACACCGGCGGGGGGGACACTTTATGGCTACACCTTC. The full variable domain, its missing parts supplied by reference TRBV5-6 and TRBJ1-2, is DAGVTQSPTHLIKTRGQQVTLRCSPKSGHDTVSWYQQALGQGPQFIFQYYEEEERQRGNFPDRFSGHQFPNYSSELNVNALLLGDSALYLCASTTPAGGTLYGYTFGSGTRLTVV.

This clone came up once. V usage is TRBV5-1 and J usage is TRBJ2-7; TRBD2 aligns across 9 bases. The J segment lost 0 bases and the V segment lost 2 bases, leaving 6 bases of the junction unmatched. CDR3 length equals 16 residues. Germline V gene data show CDR1 as SGHRS and CDR2 as YFSETQ. CDR3 DNA sequence: TGCGCCAGCAGCTTAGGGCTAGCGGGAAGCTCCTACGAGCAGTACTTC. Protein: CASSLGLAGSSYEQYF.

This clone appeared once. V usage is TRBV18 and J usage is TRBJ2-5; 10 bases fit TRBD1. The CDR3 consists of 14 residues. Germline lookup yields CDR1 KGHSH and CDR2 LQKENI. J gave up 4 bases and V 4 bases, and 3 bases lay outside the gene matches. Here the CDR3 DNA reads TGTGCCAGCTCACGCAGACAGGGGGCAGAGACCCAGTACTTC. Encoded protein: CASSRRQGAETQYF.

This clone was recorded once. The chain employs TRBV7-3 and TRBJ2-1; a possible D gene is TRBD2 (5 bases). The CDR3 contains 15 residues. The ends were cut back, 6 bases at V and 8 bases at J, with 20 bases in the middle. Germline loops: CDR1 SGHTA, CDR2 FQGTGA. CDR3 in DNA: TGTGCCAGCAGTCCCGCGACGGAGGTCGTGGATGAGCAGTTCTTC. This gives the protein CASSPATEVVDEQFF.

The gene calls are TRBV18 and TRBJ1-1; 7 bases line up with TRBD1. This CDR3 is 14 amino acids long. V shed 4 bases, J shed 3 bases, and the junction held 5 bases outside the gene matches. The germline CDR1 and CDR2 sequences are KGHSH and LQKENI. CDR3 sequence: CASSQTDRDTEAFF. As DNA, the CDR3 is TGTGCCAGCTCACAGACCGACAGGGACACTGAAGCTTTCTTT.

V gene TRBV7-6 combines with J gene TRBJ1-4; D not resolved. Germline CDR1 SGHVS, CDR2 FNYEAQ. The CDR3 is made up of 15 amino acids. V gave up 1 base and J gave up 8 bases, with 14 bases separating them. CDR3 region: CASSLGGYLGEKLFF. DNA for the CDR3: TGTGCCAGCAGCTTAGGAGGGTATCTAGGAGAAAAACTGTTTTTT. The whole variable domain, remainder taken from reference TRBV7-6 and TRBJ1-4, is GAGVSQSPRYKVTKRGQDVALRCDPISGHVSLYWYRQALGQGPEFLTYFNYEAQQDKSGLPNDRFSAERPEGSISTLTIQRTEQRDSAMYRCASSLGGYLGEKLFFGSGTQLSVL.

The chain recombines TRBV30 with TRBJ1-2; 7 bases align to TRBD1. The V gene's germline CDR1 is GTSNPN and CDR2 SVGIG (reference sequence). V shed 1 base and J 7 bases; nucleotides not matched to a gene: 9. The CDR3 runs 14 residues. CDR3: CAWSGARGSIGYTF. The CDR3 nucleotides are TGTGCCTGGAGTGGGGCCAGGGGGTCGATTGGCTACACCTTC.

V gene TRBV7-2 combines with J gene TRBJ1-1; D gene unclear. Germline CDR1 and CDR2: SGHTA and FQGNSA. V was pared by 2 bases and J by 6 bases, with 13 bases between. The CDR3 runs to 14 residues. CDR3 amino acids: CASSLLASGAEAFF. Here the CDR3 DNA reads TGTGCCAGCAGCTTATTAGCAAGCGGCGCTGAAGCTTTCTTT.

V is TRBV7-9 and J is TRBJ2-2; 8 bases agree with TRBD2. Germline lookup yields CDR1 SEHNR and CDR2 FQNEAQ (reference sequence). This CDR3 is built from 16 residues. V was pared by 4 bases and J by 5 bases, with 9 bases of the junction left unmatched. This CDR3 is CASSSAWIAGTGELFF. In nucleotides, the CDR3 is TGTGCCAGCAGCTCAGCCTGGATAGCGGGGACCGGGGAGCTGTTTTTT.

The rearrangement links TRBV6-5 to TRBJ2-3; TRBD2 matches 9 bases. Germline values: CDR1 MNHEY, CDR2 SVGAGI. V shed 6 bases and J 0 bases; nucleotides not matched to a gene: 4. This CDR3 spans 15 amino acids. The CDR3, as DNA: TGTGCCAGCAGCACCCTAGCGGGGAGCACAGATACGCAGTATTTT. It specifies CASSTLAGSTDTQYF.

CDR3 coding DNA: TGTGCCAGCAGGAACAGGGGGACCTTGGTCACTGAAGCTTTCTTT. It yields the protein CASRNRGTLVTEAFF. The chain joins TRBV6-5 to TRBJ1-1, with TRBD1 identical over 8 bases. The CDR3 is made up of 15 amino acids. Per germline, CDR1 MNHEY and CDR2 SVGAGI. The V and J ends lost 6 bases and 4 bases, in that order; junction bases with no gene match: 10.

The V call is TRBV5-1, the J call TRBJ2-1; D possibly matches TRBD1 or TRBD2 (5 bases each). Germline CDR1 reads SGHRS; CDR2 reads YFSETQ. Deletions cut 2 bases from V and 7 bases from J, with 7 bases between. The CDR3 has 12 amino acids. The CDR3 is CASSFEGNEQFF. CDR3 bases: TGCGCCAGCAGCTTCGAGGGGAATGAGCAGTTCTTC. Looking up the rest from reference TRBV5-1 and TRBJ2-1 gives the full variable domain: KAGVTQTPRYLIKTRGQQVTLSCSPISGHRSVSWYQQTPGQGLQFLFEYFSETQRNKGNFPGRFSGRQFSNSRSEMNVSTLELGDSALYLCASSFEGNEQFFGPGTRLTVL.

V usage is TRBV7-3 and J usage is TRBJ2-7; D may be TRBD2 (5 bases). The germline V and J ends were trimmed by 5 bases and 4 bases, with 12 bases remaining between them. The V gene's germline CDR1 is SGHTA and CDR2 FQGTGA. The CDR3 consists of 13 residues. The CDR3 sequence is CASSVARGYEQYF. Written as DNA, the CDR3 is TGTGCCAGCAGCGTGGCCCGGGGTTACGAGCAGTACTTC.